A single sample is the source of the 25 T cell receptor beta chains below, sequenced in a study of T cell responses to AZD1222 COVID-19 vaccine. Sequencing was performed with immunoSEQ multiplex PCR; in TCRdb, only in-frame clones are kept and a portion is missing. The table lists around 170,000 clones, roughly 90% of them singletons. Sample: peripheral blood, taken on day 0 of AZD1222 vaccination. These receptors were taken from an adult in good health.

This sequence joins TRBV3-1 (or the pseudogene TRBV3-2) and TRBJ1-5, with TRBD1 matching over 7 bases. Trimming removed 0 bases from V and 3 bases from J; junction bases left unmatched: 17. Germline assignment: CDR1 LGHDT and CDR2 YNNKEL (reference sequence). This CDR3 spans 20 amino acids. CDR3 sequence: CASSQDEQGRREPYNQPQHF. The CDR3 DNA follows: TGTGCCAGCAGCCAAGATGAACAGGGGCGCCGGGAACCTTACAATCAGCCCCAGCATTTT.

The gene calls are TRBV27 and TRBJ1-1; D is unresolved. Germline CDR1 and CDR2: MNHEY and SMNVEV (reference sequence). CDR3 length: 14 residues. The V end lost 3 bases, the J end lost 1 base, and 9 bases lay between the germline ends. CDR3 sequence reads: CASSFRTENTEAFF. The CDR3 coding sequence is TGTGCCAGCAGTTTCAGGACGGAGAACACTGAAGCTTTCTTT.

The CDR3 is CASSQISGVTELFF. As DNA, the CDR3 is TGTGCCAGCAGCCAGATCTCTGGAGTAACGGAGCTGTTTTTT. The rearrangement uses TRBV5-4 and TRBJ2-2; D is undetermined. This CDR3 has 14 residues. CDR1 SGHNT and CDR2 YYREEE come from the germline V gene (reference sequence). V gave up 4 bases and J gave up 10 bases, with 17 bases separating them.

The chain couples TRBV7-2 to TRBJ2-7, with a tentative D call TRBD2 (6 bases). The germline V and J ends were trimmed by 2 bases and 7 bases, with 21 bases remaining between them. From germline, CDR1 is SGHTA and CDR2 FQGNSA. This CDR3 has 16 amino acids. CDR3 in amino acids: CASSLRDPWTKGEQYF. For the CDR3, the DNA is TGTGCCAGCAGCTTAAGGGACCCCTGGACTAAAGGGGAGCAGTACTTC.

This chain uses TRBV28 with TRBJ1-5; TRBD1 is a possible D gene (5 bases). Germline assignment: CDR1 MDHEN and CDR2 SYDVKM. The CDR3 totals 17 residues. V lost 2 bases, J lost 1 base, and 15 bases lay in between. CDR3 DNA: TGTGCCAGCAGTTTACAGCCAGGGCGTCGCAGCAATCAGCCCCAGCATTTT. Amino acid sequence: CASSLQPGRRSNQPQHF.

This rearrangement joins TRBV7-6 to TRBJ2-1; D ambiguous. Trimming cost V 5 bases and J 5 bases, with 4 bases left between them. This CDR3 comprises 11 residues. Germline assignment: CDR1 SGHVS and CDR2 FNYEAQ. The CDR3 loop reads CASSLNNEQFF. The CDR3, as DNA: TGTGCCAGCAGCCTCAACAATGAGCAGTTCTTC. Supplemented by reference TRBV7-6 and TRBJ2-1, the full variable domain reads GAGVSQSPRYKVTKRGQDVALRCDPISGHVSLYWYRQALGQGPEFLTYFNYEAQQDKSGLPNDRFSAERPEGSISTLTIQRTEQRDSAMYRCASSLNNEQFFGPGTRLTVL.

CDR3 in DNA: TGTGCCAGTAGAGACTTTCGGGGAGGAAACACCATATATTTT. Translation gives CASRDFRGGNTIYF. This chain connects TRBV19 to TRBJ1-3; D remains ambiguous. This CDR3 is 14 amino acids long. The V gene lost 6 bases and the J gene lost 4 bases, with 13 bases spanning the gap. Germline values: CDR1 LNHDA, CDR2 SQIVND (reference sequence). Full variable domain (remainder filled in from reference TRBV19 and TRBJ1-3): DGGITQSPKYLFRKEGQNVTLSCEQNLNHDAMYWYRQDPGQGLRLIYYSQIVNDFQKGDIAEGYSVSREKKESFPLTVTSAQKNPTAFYLCASRDFRGGNTIYFGEGSWLTVV.

In DNA form, the CDR3 reads TGTGCCAGCAGCGTGGGGACTAGTCGAGATACGCAGTATTTT. Translated: CASSVGTSRDTQYF. The chain has TRBV9 and TRBJ2-3; 8 nucleotides agree with TRBD2. V was pared by 2 bases and J by 5 bases, with 4 bases of the junction left unmatched. In germline, CDR1 is SGDLS, CDR2 YYNGEE. The CDR3 extends over 14 amino acids. The whole variable domain, remainder taken from reference TRBV9 and TRBJ2-3, is DSGVTQTPKHLITATGQRVTLRCSPRSGDLSVYWYQQSLDQGLQFLIQYYNGEERAKGNILERFSAQQFPDLHSELNLSSLELGDSALYFCASSVGTSRDTQYFGPGTRLTVL.

The chain combines TRBV9 with TRBJ1-5; perhaps TRBD1 as D (6 bases). Trimming cost V 3 bases and J 0 bases, with 22 bases left between them. This CDR3 spans 19 amino acids. The germline CDR1 and CDR2 sequences are SGDLS and YYNGEE. CDR3 DNA sequence: TGTGCCAGCAGCGGACCTCCGGACAGCAACCCCAATAGCAATCAGCCCCAGCATTTT. Amino acids: CASSGPPDSNPNSNQPQHF. The whole variable domain, remainder taken from reference TRBV9 and TRBJ1-5, is DSGVTQTPKHLITATGQRVTLRCSPRSGDLSVYWYQQSLDQGLQFLIQYYNGEERAKGNILERFSAQQFPDLHSELNLSSLELGDSALYFCASSGPPDSNPNSNQPQHFGDGTRLSIL.

The V gene is TRBV7-8, the J gene TRBJ2-2, with a weak D call TRBD2 (6 bases). This CDR3 spans 16 amino acids. Germline CDR1 reads SGHVS; CDR2 reads FQNEAQ. V gave up 3 bases and J gave up 0 bases, with 11 bases separating them. The CDR3 DNA follows: TGTGCCAGCAGCTTGAGGGGAGGCACGAACACCGGGGAGCTGTTTTTT. Translated, it gives CASSLRGGTNTGELFF.

This rearrangement joins TRBV4-1 to TRBJ2-1; the match to TRBD2 covers 11 bases. The CDR3 spans 19 residues. The V gene end was trimmed by 0 bases and the J gene end by 0 bases; junction bases not matched to a gene: 7. Germline V lookup: CDR1 MGHRA, CDR2 YSYEKL. The CDR3 nucleotides read TGCGCCAGCAGCCAAGAAAGGGAAACTAGCGGGAGCTCCTACAATGAGCAGTTCTTC. It specifies CASSQERETSGSSYNEQFF.

The genes are TRBV5-4 and TRBJ2-1; 7 bases agree with TRBD1. The CDR3 covers 10 residues. With 10 bases clipped from V and 10 bases from J, the junction kept 5 bases outside the gene matches. CDR1 and CDR2 from the germline V gene are SGHNT and YYREEE (reference sequence). The CDR3 spells CARKDREQFF. The CDR3 nucleotides are TGTGCCCGCAAGGACAGGGAGCAGTTCTTC.

This clone has only one observation. V is TRBV5-4 and J is TRBJ1-6, with 7 bases fitting TRBD1. The germline gives CDR1 SGHNT, CDR2 YYREEE (reference sequence). The CDR3 length is 14 residues. V dropped 1 base and J dropped 10; count of bases not matched to a gene: 5. The CDR3 DNA sequence: TGTGCCAGCAGCTTGACAGGGGTGGGGTCACCCCTCCACTTT. Its translation is CASSLTGVGSPLHF. Complete variable domain (other parts from reference TRBV5-4 and TRBJ1-6): ETGVTQSPTHLIKTRGQQVTLRCSSQSGHNTVSWYQQALGQGPQFIFQYYREEENGRGNFPPRFSGLQFPNYSSELNVNALELDDSALYLCASSLTGVGSPLHFGNGTRLTVT.

The chain is built from TRBV18 and TRBJ1-1; D is undetermined. The CDR3 has 16 amino acids. V was pared by 3 bases and J by 1 base, with 15 bases between. Germline-derived CDR1 and CDR2 are KGHSH and LQKENI. CDR3 DNA sequence: TGTGCCAGCTCACCCGGGGTGGGCTACGAGAACACTGAAGCTTTCTTT. Translating it yields CASSPGVGYENTEAFF.

This sequence joins TRBV4-1 and TRBJ2-1, with 7 bases matching TRBD1. The V gene's germline CDR1 is MGHRA and CDR2 YSYEKL. The junction had 2 bases not matched to a gene; V was cut back by 0 bases and J by 0 bases. This CDR3 spans 16 amino acids. CDR3 protein: CASSQDDRVSYNEQFF. DNA for the CDR3: TGCGCCAGCAGCCAAGATGACAGGGTCTCCTACAATGAGCAGTTCTTC.

This chain uses TRBV12-3 or TRBV12-4 with TRBJ2-7, with TRBD2 matching 7 bases. Trimming at V came to 3 bases and at J to 8 bases, leaving 1 base not matched to a gene. The CDR3 runs to 11 residues. Here the CDR3 reads CASSLRGKQYF. CDR3 in DNA: TGTGCCAGCAGTTTGCGGGGGAAGCAGTACTTC.

J is TRBJ1-1 and V is TRBV6-5, with D perhaps matching TRBD1 (5 bases). The CDR3 has 14 amino acids. The germline V gene has CDR1 MNHEY and CDR2 SVGAGI. The V end was cut by 7 bases, the J end by 4 bases, with 16 bases between. The CDR3 DNA sequence: TGTGCCAGCAAAATTGGACAAACCGGCACTGAAGCTTTCTTT. Its translation: CASKIGQTGTEAFF.

The chain recombines TRBV7-9 with TRBJ2-1; 7 bases fit TRBD2. The junction had 1 base not matched to a gene; V was cut back by 11 bases and J by 0 bases. CDR3 length: 12 residues. The germline V gene encodes CDR1 SEHNR and CDR2 FQNEAQ (reference sequence). The CDR3 DNA sequence: TGTGCCGGCGGGGGCTCCTACAATGAGCAGTTCTTC. Its protein product is CAGGGSYNEQFF.

This clone showed up just a few times. V usage is TRBV6-6 and J usage is TRBJ2-5; 11 bases are a match to TRBD2. Germline V CDR1 and CDR2: MNHNY, SVGAGI (reference sequence). The CDR3 length is 16 residues. V shed 6 bases, J shed 1 base, and the junction held 7 bases outside the gene matches. The DNA for the CDR3 is TGTGCCAGCAGCTCCTACCTAGCGGGGGGCCAAGAGACCCAGTACTTC. This codes for CASSSYLAGGQETQYF.

Note on this clone: Other DNA sequences from this sample encode an identical CDR3 as well. The CDR3 here is CASSLTQGYEQYF. DNA of the CDR3: TGTGCCAGCAGTTTAACGCAGGGCTACGAGCAGTACTTC. The V and J genes are TRBV27 and TRBJ2-7; possibly TRBD1 for D (5 bases). With 2 bases removed from V and 3 bases from J, the gap between germline ends came to 8 bases. This CDR3 spans 13 amino acids. Germline V CDR1 and CDR2: MNHEY, SMNVEV (reference sequence).

This chain connects TRBV4-2 to TRBJ1-1; D is perhaps TRBD1 (5 bases). Germline V gene data show CDR1 as LGHNA and CDR2 as YNFKEQ. The CDR3 loop spans 14 amino acids. V was cut by 5 bases and J by 0 bases, with 10 bases left in between. CDR3 bases: TGTGCCAGCAGCGACGCAGGGATGAACACTGAAGCTTTCTTT. The encoded protein is CASSDAGMNTEAFF.

The chain combines TRBV11-3 with TRBJ2-2, with D tentatively TRBD1 (5 bases). Germline V gene lookup returns CDR1 SGHNT and CDR2 YENEEA. The V end was cut by 3 bases, the J end by 5 bases, with 10 bases between. This CDR3 region has 14 residues. CDR3 DNA: TGTGCCAGCAGCTTGGGCAGGGCGACCGGGGAGCTGTTTTTT. It translates to CASSLGRATGELFF.

The V gene is TRBV2, the J gene TRBJ2-5, with TRBD2 matching 10 bases. This CDR3 has 16 residues. Germline CDR1 reads SNHLY; CDR2 reads FYNNEI. V was clipped by 4 bases and J by 1 base; unmatched bases: 6. The CDR3 coding sequence is TGTGCCAGCAGTGTTGTACTAGCGGGGTCCCAAGAGACCCAGTACTTC. It is translated as CASSVVLAGSQETQYF.

The chain couples TRBV28 to TRBJ1-6; 7 bases map to TRBD1. The CDR3 contains 15 residues. The V and J ends lost 7 bases and 8 bases, in that order; junction bases with no gene match: 11. Germline lookup yields CDR1 MDHEN and CDR2 SYDVKM. CDR3 sequence: CASNSPPGGDSPLHF. CDR3 DNA sequence: TGTGCCAGCAACTCCCCTCCAGGGGGGGATTCACCCCTCCACTTT. Looking up the rest from reference TRBV28 and TRBJ1-6 gives the full variable domain: DVKVTQSSRYLVKRTGEKVFLECVQDMDHENMFWYRQDPGLGLRLIYFSYDVKMKEKGDIPEGYSVSREKKERFSLILESASTNQTSMYLCASNSPPGGDSPLHFGNGTRLTVT.

Turning to this clone: This CDR3 fails to terminate in the conserved phenylalanine or tryptophan, so it likely reflects a read error. The DNA is left out, because the CDR3 cannot be placed on it with certainty; the CDR3 is given as TCRdb lists it. This sequence joins TRBV7-9 and TRBJ2-7. Germline CDR1 and CDR2: SEHNR and FQNEAQ (reference sequence). The CDR3 is 12 amino acids long, termini counted. The CDR3 is CASSLGGAGLAP.